The rows below give T cell receptor beta chains drawn from one sample of a study of identical twins. TCRdb re-called the 5' RACE reads with MiXCR, one entry per CDR3 protein. In the table there are 200,000 to 300,000 distinct CDR3 sequences, more than 9% of which are singletons. What was sequenced was memory T cells sorted from blood. These receptors were taken from a man aged 45-60 years in good health. Both conserved end residues are part of each CDR3. The D gene is left open where the match is weak. Clone size appears in some rows only: once, few, many, or a class for an expanded clone.

>NA|TRBJ2-2|TRBV10-2|NA
TGCGCCAGCAGTGACCAATTGCGGCGGTTCACCGGGGAGCTGTTTTTT
CASSDQLRRFTGELFF
>TRBD2|TRBJ2-3|TRBV19|NA
TGTGCCAGTAGCCCCGGGACTAGCTTAGATACGCGGTATTTT
CASSPGTSLDTRYF
>NA|TRBJ2-7|TRBV3-1|NA
TGTGCCAGCAGCCAAATGGACGAGCAGTACTTC
CASSQMDEQYF
>TRBD1|TRBJ2-7|TRBV12-3/TRBV12-4|few
TGTGCCAGCAGTTTCGGACAGGGGGCCCCCTACGAGCAGTACTTC
CASSFGQGAPYEQYF
>TRBD1|TRBJ2-7|TRBV7-2|NA
TGTGCCAGCAGCACGGGACAGGGCTCCTACGAGCAGTACTTC
CASSTGQGSYEQYF
>NA|TRBJ2-7|TRBV14|NA
TGTGCCAGCAGCCAGATGAGGACGAGCTCCTACGAGCAGTACTTC
CASSQMRTSSYEQYF
>TRBD2|TRBJ2-6|TRBV5-5|many
TGTGCCAGCAGCTTGCTTAGCGGGTTAAGCTCTGGGGCCAACGTCCTGACTTTC
CASSLLSGLSSGANVLTF
>TRBD1|TRBJ1-2|TRBV28|NA
TGTGCCAGCAACACCTGGACAGGGAACCAACCCGGCTACACCTTC
CASNTWTGNQPGYTF
>TRBD2|TRBJ2-2|TRBV7-2|many
TGTGCCAGCAGCTCCCCGGGGGGGGGAACCGGGGAGCTGTTTTTT
CASSSPGGGTGELFF
>NA|TRBJ1-1|TRBV12-3/TRBV12-4|few
TGTGCCAGCAGCCGCCGGGACCAAAACACTGAAGCTTTCTTT
CASSRRDQNTEAFF
>TRBD1|TRBJ1-1|TRBV28|few
TGTGCCAGTGAGAAACAGGGGCGGACTGAAGCTTTCTTT
CASEKQGRTEAFF
>NA|TRBJ1-5|TRBV20-1|many
TGCAGCGCCTACCGGGGGTGGCCGCCCCAGCATTTT
CSAYRGWPPQHF
>NA|TRBJ1-5|TRBV6-2/TRBV6-3|few
TGTGCCAGCAGTTACTCACCCCAGCGGGGAAGGCGCAATCAGCCCCAGCATTTT
CASSYSPQRGRRNQPQHF
>NA|TRBJ2-3|TRBV9|many
TGTGCCAGCAGCGTGGCGGGGAAAGATACGCAGTATTTT
CASSVAGKDTQYF
>TRBD1|TRBJ1-1|TRBV28|NA
TGTGCCAGCAGTCCCGGGGACAGAGAAAACACTGAAGCTTTCTTT
CASSPGDRENTEAFF
>NA|TRBJ1-2|TRBV18|many
TGTGCCAGCTCACCACAGGGGATTAACTATGGCTACACCTTC
CASSPQGINYGYTF
>NA|TRBJ1-2|TRBV4-2|NA
TGTGCCAGCAGCCAAGATCTGGCAGGTGGCTACACCTTC
CASSQDLAGGYTF
>NA|TRBJ2-7|TRBV20-1|many
TGCAGTGCTAGTCCGGACCACTACGAGCAGTACTTC
CSASPDHYEQYF
>TRBD2|TRBJ2-3|TRBV10-3|many
TGTGCCATCATGAGGAGCGGGGGCCTCACAGATACGCAGTATTTT
CAIMRSGGLTDTQYF
>NA|TRBJ1-2|TRBV28|many
TGTGCCAGCAGCCCTTGGACAGCCCTCTATGGCTACACCTTC
CASSPWTALYGYTF
>NA|TRBJ1-5|TRBV28|many
TGTGCCTCCAAATCGGTTCAGCCCCAGCATTTT
CASKSVQPQHF
>NA|TRBJ1-1|TRBV12-3/TRBV12-4|few
TGTGCCAGCAGTTTACTGGGAGACACTGAAGCTTTCTTT
CASSLLGDTEAFF
>TRBD2|TRBJ2-7|TRBV29-1|many
TGCAGCGTTGAAGAGAATGTCGGGAGGGCCGGTCCCTACGAGCAGTACTTC
CSVEENVGRAGPYEQYF
>TRBD2|TRBJ2-5|TRBV20-1|NA
TGCAGTGCTAATTCGGGGGGTACGGAGACCCAGTACTTC
CSANSGGTETQYF
>NA|TRBJ1-5|TRBV24-1|many
TGTGCCACCAGTGATCACCGGGGGCCCAATCAGCCCCAGCATTTT
CATSDHRGPNQPQHF
>NA|TRBJ2-7|TRBV29-1|NA
TGCAGCGTGGGTATAGGTGGCGCTATTTCCGAGCAGTACTTC
CSVGIGGAISEQYF
>TRBD2|TRBJ2-1|TRBV5-1|few
TGCGCCAGCAGCCAAGAAACGACTAGCGGGAGGAATGAGCAGTTCTTC
CASSQETTSGRNEQFF
>NA|TRBJ2-5|TRBV29-1|many
TGCAGCGTTGGGGCCGCAGAGACCCAGTACTTC
CSVGAAETQYF
>NA|TRBJ2-3|TRBV5-1|many
TGCGCCAGCAGCGCGAATCCCGGGGCGAAACAAACAGATACGCAGTATTTT
CASSANPGAKQTDTQYF
>TRBD1|TRBJ2-1|TRBV7-2|many
TGTGCCAGCGGTGGGGACAGGGTTTCCTACAATGAGCAGTTCTTC
CASGGDRVSYNEQFF
>TRBD1|TRBJ2-5|TRBV29-1|NA
TGCAGCGGACAGGGGGCGGAGAGGGAGACCCAGTACTTC
CSGQGAERETQYF
>TRBD1|TRBJ1-2|TRBV14|NA
TGTGCCAGCAGCGCCCCTGGAGAGGACAGGGTTTATGGCTACACCTTC
CASSAPGEDRVYGYTF
>NA|TRBJ2-2|TRBV7-7|many
TGTGCTAGCAGCTTAGGGACTGGGTACACCGGGGAGCTGTTTTTT
CASSLGTGYTGELFF
>NA|TRBJ2-3|TRBV5-5|many
TGTGCCAGCAGCCCGGCGGAGGACTCCCGAGCGCAGTATTTT
CASSPAEDSRAQYF
>NA|TRBJ2-1|TRBV20-1|many
TGCAGTCCATTGGACAATGAGCAGTTCTTC
CSPLDNEQFF
>NA|TRBJ1-6|TRBV4-1|many
TGCGCCAGCAGCTCGCGACAGCAGGGGCCCCTCCACTTT
CASSSRQQGPLHF
>TRBD2|TRBJ2-7|TRBV2|NA
TGTGCCAGCAGTGTAGCGGGAGGGCCAGTTAGGGAGCAGTACTTC
CASSVAGGPVREQYF
>TRBD2|TRBJ2-5|TRBV15|NA
TGTGCCACCAGCAACTTCCGCGCCCACGGGACTAGCGGGAGGGTTGGCCAAGAGACCCAGTACTTC
CATSNFRAHGTSGRVGQETQYF
>TRBD2|TRBJ2-1|TRBV5-5|few
TGTGCCAGCAGCGGGCGGGGGTCCTACAATGAGCAGTTCTTC
CASSGRGSYNEQFF
>TRBD1|TRBJ2-5|TRBV7-6|few
TGTGCCAGCAGCTTCAGGACAGGGGAAGAGACCCAGTACTTC
CASSFRTGEETQYF
>TRBD1|TRBJ2-6|TRBV11-2|few
TGTGCCAGCAGCCCTTGGACAGGGGGATTCTCTGGGGCCAACGTCCTGACTTTC
CASSPWTGGFSGANVLTF
>TRBD1|TRBJ2-1|TRBV20-1|few
TGCAGTGTCCCGCGGCGGAGTTGGGGACAGGGGTTAAATGAGCAGTTCTTC
CSVPRRSWGQGLNEQFF
>NA|TRBJ2-5|TRBV5-1|NA
TGCGCCAGCAGCACGGAGGGCCGAGAGACCCAGTACTTC
CASSTEGRETQYF
>TRBD1|TRBJ1-2|TRBV28|once
TGTGCCAGCAGTTCGCGGGGACAGGGGAGGTATGGCTACACCTTC
CASSSRGQGRYGYTF
>TRBD2|TRBJ2-1|TRBV6-4|NA
TGTGCCAGCAGTATCCTAGCGGGGGGGATCCACTACAATGAGCAGTTCTTC
CASSILAGGIHYNEQFF
>NA|TRBJ1-4|TRBV7-2|many
TGTGCCAGCAGCGATGGACAGACACGTGGGGAAAAACTGTTTTTT
CASSDGQTRGEKLFF
>NA|TRBJ2-7|TRBV3-1|many
TGTGCCAGCAGAAGCACCTCCTACGAGCAGTACTTC
CASRSTSYEQYF
>NA|TRBJ2-1|TRBV6-2/TRBV6-3|NA
TGTGCCAGCAGTGCCCTTAATGAGCAGTTCTTC
CASSALNEQFF
>NA|TRBJ2-7|TRBV25-1|many
TGTGCCAGCAGTGGAAACACTTTATACGAGCAGTACTTC
CASSGNTLYEQYF
>NA|TRBJ2-3|TRBV6-5|NA
TGTGCCAGCAGTTACCTAGGACAGAGCACAGATACGCAGTATTTT
CASSYLGQSTDTQYF
>NA|TRBJ2-7|TRBV27|NA
TGTGCCAGCAGTTCTACAGGCCGCGAGCAGTACTTC
CASSSTGREQYF
>TRBD2|TRBJ2-1|TRBV4-2|many
TGTGCCAGCAGCCGCCAACTAGCGGGAGAATACAATGAGCAGTTCTTC
CASSRQLAGEYNEQFF
>TRBD2|TRBJ2-1|TRBV7-2|many
TGTGCCAGCAGTTTTAGCGGGAGTTTCTACAATGAGCAGTTCTTC
CASSFSGSFYNEQFF
>TRBD2|TRBJ2-1|TRBV14|many
TGTGCCAGCAGCCGGCGGGGGGCCTACAATGAGCAGTTCTTC
CASSRRGAYNEQFF
>TRBD1|TRBJ1-2|TRBV5-1|few
TGCGCCAGCAGCGCCTACAGGGGGAAAAACTATGGCTACACCTTC
CASSAYRGKNYGYTF
>NA|TRBJ2-1|TRBV28|many
TGTGCCAGCTCTGAGACACCGAACAATGAGCAGTTCTTC
CASSETPNNEQFF
>TRBD2|TRBJ2-1|TRBV6-2/TRBV6-3|many
TGTGCCAGCAGTTTCTCTGGGCGGGGGGGCCGGAATGAGCAGTTCTTC
CASSFSGRGGRNEQFF